This TCR beta chain was documented in a study of blood T cells in healthy people across ages. Overall study findings and caveats: Long-lived donors exceeded aged donors in naive CD4+ cells and diversity.

Sample-barcoded 5' priming and a J-beta primer mix drove a second PCR of roughly 6 to 12 cycles. TCRdb reprocessed the 5' RACE reads with MiXCR, giving one entry per CDR3 protein. The repertoire consists of over 1,300,000 distinct CDR3 sequences, with around 59% occurring once and the leading ten covering approximately 7%. For this clonotype: What it binds is not known.

This CDR3 contains 14 residues. Trimming at V came to 7 bases and at J to 3 bases, leaving 7 bases not matched to a gene. CDR1 is SQVTM, CDR2 ANQGSEA, per germline. The gene calls are TRBV29-1 and TRBJ2-1; 9 positions agree with TRBD1. Sequenced sample: blood. The clonotype comes from a man younger than 35 in good health. CDR3 sequence reads: CSAKTGGNYNEQFF. DNA for the CDR3: TGCAGCGCAAAAACAGGGGGCAACTACAATGAGCAGTTCTTC.